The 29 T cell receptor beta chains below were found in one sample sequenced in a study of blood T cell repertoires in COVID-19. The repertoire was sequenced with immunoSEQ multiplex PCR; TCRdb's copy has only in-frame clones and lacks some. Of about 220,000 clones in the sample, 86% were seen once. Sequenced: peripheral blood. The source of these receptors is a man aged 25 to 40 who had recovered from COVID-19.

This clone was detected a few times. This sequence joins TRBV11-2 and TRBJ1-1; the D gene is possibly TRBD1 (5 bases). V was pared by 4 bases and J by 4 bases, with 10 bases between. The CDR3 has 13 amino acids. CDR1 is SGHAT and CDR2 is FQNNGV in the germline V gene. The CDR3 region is CASSSREGTEAFF. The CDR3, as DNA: TGTGCCAGCAGCTCCAGGGAGGGCACTGAAGCTTTCTTT.

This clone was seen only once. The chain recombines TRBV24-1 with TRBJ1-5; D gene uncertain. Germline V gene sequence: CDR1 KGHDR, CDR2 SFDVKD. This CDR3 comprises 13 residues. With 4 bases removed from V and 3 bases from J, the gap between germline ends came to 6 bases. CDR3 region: CATSDLPNQPQHF. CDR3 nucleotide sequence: TGTGCCACCAGTGACCTCCCCAATCAGCCCCAGCATTTT.

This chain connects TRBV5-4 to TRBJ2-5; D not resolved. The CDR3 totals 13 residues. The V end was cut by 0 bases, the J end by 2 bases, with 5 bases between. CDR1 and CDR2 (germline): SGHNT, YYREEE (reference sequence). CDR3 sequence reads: CASSLGSQETQYF. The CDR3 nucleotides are TGTGCCAGCAGCTTGGGTTCTCAAGAGACCCAGTACTTC.

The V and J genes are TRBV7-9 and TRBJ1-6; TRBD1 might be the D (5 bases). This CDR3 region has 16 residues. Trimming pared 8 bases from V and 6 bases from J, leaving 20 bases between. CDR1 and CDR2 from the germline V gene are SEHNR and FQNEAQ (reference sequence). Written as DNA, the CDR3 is TGTGCCAGCGTCCAATCACAGGCGACTTTTAATTCACCCCTCCACTTT. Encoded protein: CASVQSQATFNSPLHF. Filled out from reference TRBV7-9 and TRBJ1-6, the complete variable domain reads DTGVSQNPRHKITKRGQNVTFRCDPISEHNRLYWYRQTLGQGPEFLTYFQNEAQLEKSRLLSDRFSAERPKGSFSTLEIQRTEQGDSAMYLCASVQSQATFNSPLHFGNGTRLTVT.

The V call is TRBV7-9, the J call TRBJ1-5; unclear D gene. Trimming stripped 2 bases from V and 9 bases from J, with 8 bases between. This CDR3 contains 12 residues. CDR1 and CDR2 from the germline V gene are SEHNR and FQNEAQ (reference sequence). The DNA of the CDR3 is TGTGCCAGCAGCTTAAAAGGAGGGCCCCAGCATTTT. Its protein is CASSLKGGPQHF.

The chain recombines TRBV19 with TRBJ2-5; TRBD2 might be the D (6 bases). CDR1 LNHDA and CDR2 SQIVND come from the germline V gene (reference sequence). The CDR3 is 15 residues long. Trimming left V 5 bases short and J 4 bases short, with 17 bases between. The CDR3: CASSSRWGGAETQYF. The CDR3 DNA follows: TGTGCCAGTAGTTCCCGTTGGGGCGGGGCAGAGACCCAGTACTTC. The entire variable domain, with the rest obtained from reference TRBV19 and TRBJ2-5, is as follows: DGGITQSPKYLFRKEGQNVTLSCEQNLNHDAMYWYRQDPGQGLRLIYYSQIVNDFQKGDIAEGYSVSREKKESFPLTVTSAQKNPTAFYLCASSSRWGGAETQYFGPGTRLLVL.

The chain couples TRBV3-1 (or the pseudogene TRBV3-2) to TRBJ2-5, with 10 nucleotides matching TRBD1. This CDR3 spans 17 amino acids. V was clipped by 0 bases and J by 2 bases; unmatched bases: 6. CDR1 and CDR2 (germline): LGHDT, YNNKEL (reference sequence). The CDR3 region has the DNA TGTGCCAGCAGCCAAGATTTCATGGACAGGGGGCAAGAGACCCAGTACTTC. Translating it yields CASSQDFMDRGQETQYF.

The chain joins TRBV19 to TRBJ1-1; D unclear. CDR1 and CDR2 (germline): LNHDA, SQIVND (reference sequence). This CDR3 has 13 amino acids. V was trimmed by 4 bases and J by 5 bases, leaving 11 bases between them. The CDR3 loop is CASSSLRWTEAFF. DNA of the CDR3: TGTGCCAGTAGTAGTTTGAGATGGACTGAAGCTTTCTTT.

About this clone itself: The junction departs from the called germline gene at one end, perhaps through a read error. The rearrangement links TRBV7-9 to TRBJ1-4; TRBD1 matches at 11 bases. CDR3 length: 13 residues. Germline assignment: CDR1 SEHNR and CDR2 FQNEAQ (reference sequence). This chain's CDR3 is CASSLGTGGGRTF. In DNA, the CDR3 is TGTGCCAGCAGCCTCGGGACAGGGGGAGGCCGGACCTTT.

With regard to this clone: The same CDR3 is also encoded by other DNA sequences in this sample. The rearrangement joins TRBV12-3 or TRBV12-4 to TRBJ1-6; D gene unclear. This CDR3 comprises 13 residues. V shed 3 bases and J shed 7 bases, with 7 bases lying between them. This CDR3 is CASSLRENSPLHF. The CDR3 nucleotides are TGTGCCAGCAGTTTGAGGGAAAATTCACCCCTCCACTTT.

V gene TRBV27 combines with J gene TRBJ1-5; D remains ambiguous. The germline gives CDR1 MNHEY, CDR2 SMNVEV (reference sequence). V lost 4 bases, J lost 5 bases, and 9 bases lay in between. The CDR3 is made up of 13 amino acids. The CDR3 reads CASSSLEDQPQHF. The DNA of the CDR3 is TGTGCCAGCAGTTCTCTGGAGGATCAGCCCCAGCATTTT.

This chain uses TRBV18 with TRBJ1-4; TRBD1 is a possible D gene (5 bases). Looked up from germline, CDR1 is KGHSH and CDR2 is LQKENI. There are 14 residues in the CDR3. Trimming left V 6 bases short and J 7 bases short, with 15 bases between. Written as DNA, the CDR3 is TGTGCCAGCTCCCCCGGGGGGGAGGCTGAAAAACTGTTTTTT. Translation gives CASSPGGEAEKLFF.

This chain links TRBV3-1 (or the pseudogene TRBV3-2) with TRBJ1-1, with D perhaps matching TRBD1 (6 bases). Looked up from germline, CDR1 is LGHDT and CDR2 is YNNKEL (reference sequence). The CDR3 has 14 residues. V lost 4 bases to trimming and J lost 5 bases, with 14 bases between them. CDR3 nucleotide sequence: TGTGCCAGCAGCCCCGTTACAGGGATAACTGAAGCTTTCTTT. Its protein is CASSPVTGITEAFF.

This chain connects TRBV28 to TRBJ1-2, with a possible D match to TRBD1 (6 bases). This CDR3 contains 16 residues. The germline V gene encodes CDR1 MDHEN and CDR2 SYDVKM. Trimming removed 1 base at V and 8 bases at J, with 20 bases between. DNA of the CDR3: TGTGCCAGCAGTTTATCCGTCGCAGGGGCTACAACCGGCTACACCTTC. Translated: CASSLSVAGATTGYTF.

CDR3 in DNA: TGCGCCAGCAGGGAGACAGGGGATTCACCCCTCCACTTT. Translation gives CASRETGDSPLHF. The V gene is TRBV5-1, the J gene TRBJ1-6; 8 bases match TRBD1. The CDR3 consists of 13 residues. Germline V gene data show CDR1 as SGHRS and CDR2 as YFSETQ. Trimming took 5 bases from V and 8 from J; bases not matched to a gene: 3.

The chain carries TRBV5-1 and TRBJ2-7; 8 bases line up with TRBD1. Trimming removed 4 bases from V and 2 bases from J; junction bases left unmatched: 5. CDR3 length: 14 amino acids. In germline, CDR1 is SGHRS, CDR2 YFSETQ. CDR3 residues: CASSVGQGTYEQYF. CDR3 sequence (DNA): TGCGCCAGCAGCGTAGGACAGGGAACCTACGAGCAGTACTTC.

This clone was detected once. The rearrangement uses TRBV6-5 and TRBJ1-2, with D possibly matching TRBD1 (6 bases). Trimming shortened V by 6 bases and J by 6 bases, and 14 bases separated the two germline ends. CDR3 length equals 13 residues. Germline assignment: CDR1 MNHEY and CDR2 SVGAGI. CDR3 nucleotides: TGTGCCAGCAGAACCAGGACAGCGGATGGCTACACCTTC. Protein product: CASRTRTADGYTF.

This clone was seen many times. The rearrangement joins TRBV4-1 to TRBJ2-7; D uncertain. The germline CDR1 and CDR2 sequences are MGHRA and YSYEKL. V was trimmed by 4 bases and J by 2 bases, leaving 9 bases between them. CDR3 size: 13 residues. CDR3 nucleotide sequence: TGCGCCAGCAGCCTCCAGGTGACCTACGAGCAGTACTTC. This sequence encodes CASSLQVTYEQYF.

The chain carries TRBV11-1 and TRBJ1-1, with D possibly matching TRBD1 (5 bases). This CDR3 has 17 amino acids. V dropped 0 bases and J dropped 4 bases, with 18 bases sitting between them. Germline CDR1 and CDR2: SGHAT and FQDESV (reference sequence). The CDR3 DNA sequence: TGTGCCAGCAGCTTAGCGTCCGGGACGGGGGTTTTCACTGAAGCTTTCTTT. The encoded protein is CASSLASGTGVFTEAFF.

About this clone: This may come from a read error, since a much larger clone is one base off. CDR3 DNA: TGCGCCAGCAGCCGGACAGGGGGCTATGGCTACACCTTC. Translated: CASSRTGGYGYTF. J is TRBJ1-2 and V is TRBV5-1, with TRBD1 identical over 10 bases. Unmatched junction bases numbered 1, after V lost 4 bases and J lost 4 bases. CDR1 is SGHRS and CDR2 is YFSETQ in the germline V gene. This CDR3 spans 13 amino acids.

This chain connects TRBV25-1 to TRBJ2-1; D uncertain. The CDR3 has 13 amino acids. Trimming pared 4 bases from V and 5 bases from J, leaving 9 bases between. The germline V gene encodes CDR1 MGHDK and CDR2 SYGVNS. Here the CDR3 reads CASSVGRHNEQFF. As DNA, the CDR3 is TGTGCCAGCAGTGTTGGCAGGCACAATGAGCAGTTCTTC.

Written as DNA, the CDR3 is TGTGCCAGCAGTGAATTAGCGGGGGCCTCCTACAATGAGCAGTTCTTC. Translating it yields CASSELAGASYNEQFF. This chain connects TRBV6-4 to TRBJ2-1; TRBD2 matches 9 bases. The CDR3 length is 16 residues. Per germline, CDR1 MRHNA and CDR2 SNTAGT. The ends lost 3 bases at V and 0 bases at J; junction bases unmatched: 3.

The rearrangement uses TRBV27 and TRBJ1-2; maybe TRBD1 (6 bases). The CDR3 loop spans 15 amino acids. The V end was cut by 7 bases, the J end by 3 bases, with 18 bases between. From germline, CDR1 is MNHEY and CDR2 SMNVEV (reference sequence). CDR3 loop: CASMRSPQGHYGYTF. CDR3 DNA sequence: TGTGCCAGCATGCGGTCTCCCCAGGGGCACTATGGCTACACCTTC.

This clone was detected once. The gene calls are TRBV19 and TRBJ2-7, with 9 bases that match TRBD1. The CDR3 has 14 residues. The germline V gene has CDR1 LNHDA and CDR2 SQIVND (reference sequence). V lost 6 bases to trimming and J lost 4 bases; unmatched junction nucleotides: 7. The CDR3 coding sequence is TGTGCCAGTAGGGTCACAGGGGGCACGTACGAGCAGTACTTC. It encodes CASRVTGGTYEQYF.

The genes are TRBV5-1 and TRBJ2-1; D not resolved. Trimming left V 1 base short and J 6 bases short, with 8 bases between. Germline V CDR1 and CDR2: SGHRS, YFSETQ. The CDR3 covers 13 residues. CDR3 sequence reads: CASSLPPGNEQFF. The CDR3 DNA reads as TGCGCCAGCAGCTTGCCCCCCGGCAATGAGCAGTTCTTC.

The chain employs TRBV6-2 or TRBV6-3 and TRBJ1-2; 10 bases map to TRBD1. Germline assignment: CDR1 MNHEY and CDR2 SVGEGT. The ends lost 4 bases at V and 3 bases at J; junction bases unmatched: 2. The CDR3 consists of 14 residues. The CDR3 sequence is CASSFGTGDYGYTF. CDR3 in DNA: TGTGCCAGCAGTTTCGGGACAGGGGACTATGGCTACACCTTC.

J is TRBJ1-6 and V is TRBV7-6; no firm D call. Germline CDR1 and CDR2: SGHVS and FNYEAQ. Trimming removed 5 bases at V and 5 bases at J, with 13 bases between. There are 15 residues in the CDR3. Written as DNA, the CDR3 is TGTGCCAGCAGCCCAGCGGTCGGAAATAATTCACCCCTCCACTTT. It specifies CASSPAVGNNSPLHF.

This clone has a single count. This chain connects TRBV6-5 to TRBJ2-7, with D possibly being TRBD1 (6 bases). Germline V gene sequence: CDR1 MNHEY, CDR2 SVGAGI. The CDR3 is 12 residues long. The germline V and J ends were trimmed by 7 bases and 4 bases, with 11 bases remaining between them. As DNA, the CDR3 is TGTGCCAGCAATGGGGACACTTACGAGCAGTACTTC. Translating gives CASNGDTYEQYF.

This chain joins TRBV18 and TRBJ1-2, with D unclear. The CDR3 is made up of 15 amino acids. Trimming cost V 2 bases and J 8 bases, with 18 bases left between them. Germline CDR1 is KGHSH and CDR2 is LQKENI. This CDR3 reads CASSPVVRDSRGYTF. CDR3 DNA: TGTGCCAGCTCACCAGTTGTGCGGGATTCTCGAGGCTACACCTTC.